This is a list of T cell receptor beta chains from one sample in a study of T cell responses to AZD1222 COVID-19 vaccine. Assay used: immunoSEQ multiplex PCR; TCRdb lists only in-frame clones, some missing. The sample contains 75,000 to 95,000 clones, approximately 90% of which appear only once. Material: peripheral blood, obtained 28 days after the second AZD1222 dose. The receptors shown here come from an adult who received the AZD1222 COVID-19 vaccine. Each CDR3 is given with its conserved first and last residue. The order of the fields is V gene, clone size, J gene, CDR3 length, CDR3 protein. Expanded clones get a size class; other rows say once, few or many, or leave the size out.

TRBV30	-	TRBJ1-5	13	CAWSADSNQPQHF
TRBV5-1	-	TRBJ2-1	14	CASTRGDLADEQFF
TRBV18	-	TRBJ2-3	13	CASSPDSGDTQYF
TRBV4-1	-	TRBJ2-1	15	CASSPLETLPNEQFF
TRBV19	-	TRBJ2-5	14	CASSIDPAQETQYF
TRBV29-1	-	TRBJ1-1	14	CSVGLRGGNTEAFF
TRBV29-1	-	TRBJ2-3	14	CSVVGRASTDTQYF
TRBV28	-	TRBJ1-3	15	CASSLPGARGNTIYF
TRBV21-1	-	TRBJ1-4	15	CASNTGTATNEKLFF
TRBV7-3	-	TRBJ2-5	13	CASGLADQETQYF
TRBV5-4	-	TRBJ2-1	17	CASSSPYWTSGYNEQFF
TRBV4-3	once	TRBJ2-1	16	CASSQDLGREPHEQFF